This T cell receptor (beta chain) derives from a study of control samples from healthy donors and cancer patients. Germline V gene data show CDR1 as SEHNR and CDR2 as FQNEAQ (reference sequence). The CDR3 sequence is 17 residues long. V lost 2 bases and J lost 0; bases outside the gene matches: 7. Generated by immunoSEQ multiplex PCR, the TCRdb table keeps only in-frame clones and is missing some. The sample records some 120,000 clones, just under 90% being singletons. The specimen sequenced was blood. This clonotype was sampled from a man under 40 in good health. V usage is TRBV7-9 and J usage is TRBJ1-1, with 9 positions matching TRBD1. The chain's CDR3 is CASSLLGQGPLNTEAFF. As DNA, the CDR3 is TGTGCCAGCAGCTTACTGGGACAGGGCCCTTTGAACACTGAAGCTTTCTTT.